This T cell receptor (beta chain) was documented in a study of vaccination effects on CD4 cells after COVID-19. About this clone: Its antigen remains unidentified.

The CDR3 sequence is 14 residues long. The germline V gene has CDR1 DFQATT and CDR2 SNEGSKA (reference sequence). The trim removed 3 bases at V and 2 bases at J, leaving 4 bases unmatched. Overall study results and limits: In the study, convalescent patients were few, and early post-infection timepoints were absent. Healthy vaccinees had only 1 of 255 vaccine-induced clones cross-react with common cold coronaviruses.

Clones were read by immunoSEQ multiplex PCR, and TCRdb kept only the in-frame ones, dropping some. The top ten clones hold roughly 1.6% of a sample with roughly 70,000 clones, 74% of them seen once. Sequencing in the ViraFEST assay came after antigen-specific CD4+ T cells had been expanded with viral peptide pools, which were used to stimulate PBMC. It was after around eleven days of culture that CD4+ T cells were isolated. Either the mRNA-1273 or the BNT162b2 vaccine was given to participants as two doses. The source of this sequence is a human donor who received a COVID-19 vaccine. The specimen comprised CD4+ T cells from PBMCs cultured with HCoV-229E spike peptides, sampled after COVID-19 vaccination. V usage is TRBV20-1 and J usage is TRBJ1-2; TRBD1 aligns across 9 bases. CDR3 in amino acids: CSASPGTGNYGYTF. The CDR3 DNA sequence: TGCAGTGCTAGTCCCGGGACAGGGAACTATGGCTACACCTTC.